This record looks at one T cell receptor beta chain sequence and its context. Sequencing used immunoSEQ multiplex PCR; TCRdb keeps in-frame clones, though not all of them. This sample carries tens of thousands of clones, around 88% of them seen once, and the ten largest clones take roughly 0.51%. This specimen belongs to a study of OX40 agonist ivuxolimab in advanced cancers. This TCR derives from an adult with an advanced solid tumor such as melanoma, head and neck, liver or kidney cancer. Specimen: CD4+ or CD8+ T cells sorted from blood, collected in a trial of the OX40 agonist ivuxolimab.

As DNA, the CDR3 is TGCGCCAGCGGACCTGGTCGTGGGGAGTTCCTGCCAAGCTCCTATAATTCACCCCTCCACTTT. It translates to CASGPGRGEFLPSSYNSPLHF. V is TRBV5-1 and J is TRBJ1-6; D is unclear. Germline V lookup: CDR1 SGHRS, CDR2 YFSETQ. Between the trimmed V and J ends, which lost 7 bases and 0 bases, there was a span of 29 bases. This CDR3 comprises 21 residues.